The rows below give T cell receptor beta chains drawn from one sample of a study of shared clonotypes between healthy human individuals. Data came from immunoSEQ multiplex PCR; TCRdb stores just in-frame clones and leaves some out. The data contain millions of clones, 85% to 95% of them seen just once; the ten biggest clones take up 0.13%. Sequenced material: naive CD4+ T cells sorted from blood. All receptors derive from a man in his late teens or twenties in good health. The CDR3 runs from the conserved cysteine through the conserved F or W. D genes are given only for firm matches. Some rows mark clone size as missing; the rest say once, few, many or name a class of expanded clone.

NA	NA	TRBV6-5	TRBJ2-6	TGTGCCAGCACCCCTATTCTGGGGGCCAACGTCCTGACTTTC	CASTPILGANVLTF
NA	NA	TRBV5-1	TRBJ2-5	TGCGCCAGCAGCTTGAAGATGGAGACCCAGTACTTC	CASSLKMETQYF
TRBD1	NA	TRBV28	TRBJ2-6	TGTGCCAGCAGCCCGGACAGGGTCTCCTCTGGGGCCAACGTCCTGACTTTC	CASSPDRVSSGANVLTF
TRBD2	NA	TRBV4-3	TRBJ2-3	TGCGCCAGCAGCCGCCGGACTAGCGAGTCAGATACGCAGTATTTT	CASSRRTSESDTQYF
NA	once	TRBV28	TRBJ2-1	TGTGCCAGCAGTTTAACAGCATACAATGAGCAGTTCTTC	CASSLTAYNEQFF
TRBD1	NA	TRBV27	TRBJ2-3	TGTGCCAGCAGCTCCGGGACAGGGAGACAAGATACGCAGTATTTT	CASSSGTGRQDTQYF
TRBD1	once	TRBV15	TRBJ1-6	TGTGCCACCAGCACAGACAGGGGGGGTTACGATTCACCCCTCCACTTT	CATSTDRGGYDSPLHF
TRBD2	NA	TRBV5-1	TRBJ2-7	TGCGCCAGCAGCTTGGGCGGATTAGCGGGTGTAGTCGAGCAGTACTTC	CASSLGGLAGVVEQYF
NA	NA	TRBV7-2	TRBJ2-1	TGTGCCAGCAGCACCGACTGGCCGACTTTCTCCTACAATGAGCAGTTCTTC	CASSTDWPTFSYNEQFF
TRBD2	NA	TRBV9	TRBJ2-7	TGTGCCAGCAGCGTAGGGACTAGCGGTTACACCAGCTCCTACGAGCAGTACTTC	CASSVGTSGYTSSYEQYF
TRBD2	NA	TRBV10-3	TRBJ2-3	TGTGCCATCAGGAGCGATGGGACTAGCGGGAGTACGGCTAGCACAGATACGCAGTATTTT	CAIRSDGTSGSTASTDTQYF
NA	NA	TRBV7-2	TRBJ1-6	TGTGCCAGCAGCTTAGATGCGGGCTATAATTCACCCCTCCACTTT	CASSLDAGYNSPLHF
TRBD2	once	TRBV2	TRBJ2-1	TGTGCCAGCAGTGGGGAGGGCCAATCGAATGAGCAGTTCTTC	CASSGEGQSNEQFF
TRBD1	NA	TRBV6-1	TRBJ2-7	TGTGCCAGCAGGGGACAGGCTCGGGGGGAGCAGTACTTC	CASRGQARGEQYF
TRBD2	NA	TRBV6-5	TRBJ2-5	TGTGCCAGCAGTCTCCTAGCGGGGCAAGAGACCCAGTACTTC	CASSLLAGQETQYF
NA	NA	TRBV7-9	TRBJ1-2	TGTGCCAGCAGCTTTCTGGCAGGCCCTAGGGGCTACACCTTC	CASSFLAGPRGYTF
NA	NA	TRBV4-1	TRBJ1-2	TGCGCCAGCAGCCAAGAGGACGGATGGATTTTTAATGATGGCTACACCTTC	CASSQEDGWIFNDGYTF
NA	NA	TRBV7-2	TRBJ1-4	TGTGCCAGCAGCTTAGCGCTTGGGGCTACTAATGAAAAACTGTTTTTT	CASSLALGATNEKLFF
TRBD1	NA	TRBV2	TRBJ2-7	TGTGCCAGCAGGGACCCCGGGACAGGGGGCTTCGAGCAGTACTTC	CASRDPGTGGFEQYF
TRBD1	NA	TRBV30	TRBJ1-1	TGTGCCTGGCACATTCCGGGACAGGGTGGAACTGAAGCTTTCTTT	CAWHIPGQGGTEAFF
NA	NA	TRBV6-6	TRBJ2-1	TGTGCCAGCAGTACGCCGGGTTGGAGCTCCTACAATGAGCAGTTCTTC	CASSTPGWSSYNEQFF
NA	NA	TRBV19	TRBJ2-2	TGTGCCAGTAGTACCTTGGACAGGGTAGCGGGCACCGGGGAGCTGTTTTTT	CASSTLDRVAGTGELFF
TRBD2	once	TRBV4-1	TRBJ2-5	TGCGCCAGCAGCCGAGGGACTAGAGAGACCCAGTACTTC	CASSRGTRETQYF
NA	NA	TRBV10-2	TRBJ2-7	TGCGCCAGCAGTAGGTTCTACGAGCAGTACTTC	CASSRFYEQYF
NA	NA	TRBV11-2	TRBJ2-5	TGTGCCAGCAGCTTAGAGGGAATCCCGGGGGAGACCCAGTACTTC	CASSLEGIPGETQYF
NA	NA	TRBV6-1	TRBJ1-1	TGTGCCAGCAGAGAGGGGCCGAACACTGAAGCTTTCTTT	CASREGPNTEAFF
NA	NA	TRBV7-3	TRBJ1-3	TGTGCCAGCAGCCGGAACTCAGGCTCTGGAAACACCATATATTTT	CASSRNSGSGNTIYF
NA	NA	TRBV7-9	TRBJ2-3	TGTGCCAGCAGCCCTTTGAACACAGATACGCAGTATTTT	CASSPLNTDTQYF
TRBD1	NA	TRBV5-4	TRBJ2-6	TGTGCCAGCAGCTGGGGTCGAGACAGGGGGCCTGCTGGGGCCAACGTCCTGACTTTC	CASSWGRDRGPAGANVLTF
TRBD1	NA	TRBV2	TRBJ1-4	TGTGCCAGCAGGTTCTCCGGGACAGGAAATGAAAAACTGTTTTTT	CASRFSGTGNEKLFF
NA	NA	TRBV30	TRBJ2-1	TGTGCTTCGAGGACCCAGGGCAACAATGAGCAGTTCTTC	CASRTQGNNEQFF
NA	NA	TRBV18	TRBJ2-7	TGTGCCAGCTCACCAAAAACCGGGACAACCTACGAGCAGTACTTC	CASSPKTGTTYEQYF
NA	NA	TRBV4-1	TRBJ2-1	TGCGCCAGCAGCAAACCCTTTGGGAGGGGGGAGCAGTTCTTC	CASSKPFGRGEQFF
TRBD2	once	TRBV5-1	TRBJ2-7	TGCGCCAGCAGCTTGACGGGGGGACGATACGAGCAGTACTTC	CASSLTGGRYEQYF
TRBD2	NA	TRBV4-3	TRBJ2-1	TGCGCCAGCAGCCAGAATAGCGGGAGCTCCTACAATGAGCAGTTCTTC	CASSQNSGSSYNEQFF